The clone carrying this T cell receptor (beta chain) occurred many times. What it recognizes is unknown. The record originates from a study of neurological immune-mediated disorders. Study-wide results and caveats: Multiple sclerosis, the disease with the least TCR clonal expansion, fell below healthy controls, whereas HTLV-1-associated myelopathy showed the most. The study found no CDR3 amino acid sequences shared by expanded clones across subjects, suggesting private repertoires in all groups.

The CDR3 covers 15 residues. Trimming at V came to 3 bases and at J to 7 bases, leaving 6 bases not matched to a gene. Synthesis of cDNA was accomplished via 5'RACE employing 10-nucleotide random UMIs. TCRdb itself ran the 5' RACE reads through MiXCR, one entry per CDR3 protein. The repertoire holds 95,000 to 110,000 distinct CDR3 sequences, with approximately 11% as singletons. The time point was: longitudinal time-point 3. This clonotype was obtained from a female donor with HTLV-1-associated myelopathy (HAM/TSP). The sequenced sample was PBMCs. The J gene is TRBJ2-1, the V gene TRBV12-3 or TRBV12-4; 10 bases line up with TRBD2. This chain's CDR3 is CASSFRAGGGNEQFF. DNA of the CDR3: TGTGCCAGCAGTTTTCGAGCGGGGGGGGGAAATGAGCAGTTCTTC.